This passage covers 8 T cell receptor beta chains from one sample sequenced in a study of beta chain features in type 1 diabetes. Points from the study as a whole: Significant though moderate, a shortening of TCRB CDR3s appeared in all four CD4+ subsets of Type 1 diabetes patients.

For these TCRs, the target antigens are not known. Investigators reverse transcribed all isolated RNA, so they sequenced expressed TCRB transcripts. Clones were sequenced by immunoSEQ multiplex PCR, and TCRdb holds only the in-frame ones, with some missing. The sample includes more than 95,000 clones, 17% of them seen just once. The sequencing sample was made of central memory CD4+ T cells from blood. These receptors were collected from a man between 18 and 35 years old with type 1 diabetes.

In this sample, this clone turned up a few times. The same CDR3 also results from other DNA sequences found in this sample. The gene calls are TRBV12-5 and TRBJ1-5; no clear D gene. This CDR3 contains 13 residues. The germline CDR1 and CDR2 sequences are LGHNT and FRNRAP. V was shortened by 7 bases and J by 7 bases, with 14 bases between the two germline ends. CDR3: CASATEVGQPQHF. For the CDR3, the DNA is TGTGCTAGTGCGACCGAAGTCGGGCAGCCCCAGCATTTT.

This clone occurred a few times. The chain is built from TRBV2 and TRBJ2-2, with TRBD1 identical over 7 bases. J was trimmed by 6 bases and V by 3 bases; bases with no gene match: 1. Germline-derived CDR1 and CDR2 are SNHLY and FYNNEI. The CDR3 loop spans 13 amino acids. CDR3 nucleotide sequence: TGTGCCAGCAGTGACGACAGGGCCGGGGAGCTGTTTTTT. Translating it yields CASSDDRAGELFF. Drawing the rest from reference TRBV2 and TRBJ2-2, the complete variable domain is EPEVTQTPSHQVTQMGQEVILRCVPISNHLYFYWYRQILGQKVEFLVSFYNNEISEKSEIFDDQFSVERPDGSNFTLKIRSTKLEDSAMYFCASSDDRAGELFFGEGSRLTVL.

This clone appeared a few times. The chain uses TRBV18 and TRBJ1-1; no clear D gene. Germline values: CDR1 KGHSH, CDR2 LQKENI. The V end lost 6 bases, the J end lost 0 bases, and 8 bases lay between the germline ends. This CDR3 region has 13 residues. The chain's CDR3 is CASSAGMNTEAFF. CDR3 bases: TGTGCCAGCTCCGCGGGGATGAACACTGAAGCTTTCTTT. Variable domain in full (rest from reference TRBV18 and TRBJ1-1): NAGVMQNPRHLVRRRGQEARLRCSPMKGHSHVYWYRQLPEEGLKFMVYLQKENIIDESGMPKERFSAEFPKEGPSILRIQQVVRGDSAAYFCASSAGMNTEAFFGQGTRLTVV.

V gene TRBV23-1 combines with J gene TRBJ1-3; TRBD1 is a possible D gene (6 bases). TRBV23-1 is sorted into the ORF group, with uncertain function. Trimming left V 0 bases short and J 0 bases short, with 15 bases between. The length of the CDR3 is 18 residues. The CDR3: CASSQSPRGNGSGNTIYF. The CDR3 region has the DNA TGCGCCAGCAGTCAATCTCCTAGGGGGAATGGCTCTGGAAACACCATATATTTT.

The sample holds a few counts of this clone. This chain uses TRBV9 with TRBJ2-1; the D call may be TRBD1 or TRBD2 (5 bases each). V lost 0 bases and J lost 10, with 8 bases in between. CDR1 and CDR2 (germline): SGDLS, YYNGEE. The CDR3 contains 12 residues. CDR3: CASSVEGPEQFF. The CDR3 DNA follows: TGTGCCAGCAGCGTAGAGGGACCAGAGCAGTTCTTC.

This clone was observed a few times. The chain carries TRBV29-1 and TRBJ1-2, with unresolved D. V was shortened by 6 bases and J by 4 bases, with 9 bases between the two germline ends. The length of the CDR3 is 11 residues. Germline V gene lookup returns CDR1 SQVTM and CDR2 ANQGSEA. CDR3 region: CSVYPGYGYTF. The CDR3 DNA is TGCAGCGTCTATCCCGGCTATGGCTACACCTTC.

This clone has a count of ten or more. The chain combines TRBV18 with TRBJ2-3; D call uncertain. The length of the CDR3 is 15 residues. V was shortened by 2 bases and J by 0 bases, with 9 bases between the two germline ends. CDR1 is KGHSH, CDR2 LQKENI, per germline. The CDR3 DNA is TGTGCCAGCTCACCATCGTGGGTTAGCACAGATACGCAGTATTTT. Translating it yields CASSPSWVSTDTQYF.

There are a few counts of this clone. The chain combines TRBV7-9 with TRBJ1-6; D not certain. CDR3 length: 13 amino acids. CDR1 and CDR2 from the germline V gene are SEHNR and FQNEAQ (reference sequence). Deletions cut 6 bases from V and 7 bases from J, with 10 bases between. The DNA of the CDR3 is TGTGCCAGCAGTTCAGAGGCAAATTCACCCCTCCACTTT. Translation gives CASSSEANSPLHF. The whole variable domain, filled in from reference TRBV7-9 and TRBJ1-6, reads DTGVSQNPRHKITKRGQNVTFRCDPISEHNRLYWYRQTLGQGPEFLTYFQNEAQLEKSRLLSDRFSAERPKGSFSTLEIQRTEQGDSAMYLCASSSEANSPLHFGNGTRLTVT.